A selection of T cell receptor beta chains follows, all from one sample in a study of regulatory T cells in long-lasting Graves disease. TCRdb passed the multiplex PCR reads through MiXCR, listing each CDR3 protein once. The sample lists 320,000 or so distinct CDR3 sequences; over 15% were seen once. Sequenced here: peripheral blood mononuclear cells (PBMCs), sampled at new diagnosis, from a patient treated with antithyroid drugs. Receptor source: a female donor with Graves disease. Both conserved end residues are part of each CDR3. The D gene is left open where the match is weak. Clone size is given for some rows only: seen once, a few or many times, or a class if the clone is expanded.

CASGPQTSTQYF,TGCGCCAGCGGACCTCAAACTTCTACGCAGTATTTT,many,TRBJ2-3,TRBV5-1,NA
CASSYQGSTDTQYF,TGTGCCAGCAGCTATCAGGGTAGCACAGATACGCAGTATTTT,many,TRBJ2-3,TRBV7-2,NA
CASGLANQETQYF,TGTGCTAGTGGTTTGGCCAACCAGGAGACCCAGTACTTC,few,TRBJ2-5,TRBV12-5,NA
CASSRAGGPYNEQFF,TGTGCCAGCAGCCGAGCAGGGGGCCCTTACAATGAGCAGTTCTTC,few,TRBJ2-1,TRBV14,TRBD1
CASSRRKNNEQFF,TGTGCCAGCAGCCGTCGAAAGAACAATGAGCAGTTCTTC,many,TRBJ2-1,TRBV7-2,NA
CASSPPTGTDTQYF,TGTGCCAGCTCACCACCGACAGGCACAGATACGCAGTATTTT,many,TRBJ2-3,TRBV18,NA
CASSSRGNGDEQYF,TGTGCCAGCAGCTCGAGGGGTAATGGGGACGAGCAGTACTTC,many,TRBJ2-7,TRBV11-2,NA
CASSLGVGVTNTEAFF,TGTGCCAGCAGCTTAGGCGTGGGGGTTACGAACACTGAAGCTTTCTTT,NA,TRBJ1-1,TRBV7-9,NA
CASKKGSGRKVWETQYF,TGTGCCAGCAAAAAGGGGAGCGGGAGGAAAGTGTGGGAGACCCAGTACTTC,many,TRBJ2-5,TRBV6-1,TRBD2
CASSTDPGGYGYTF,TGTGCCAGCAGCACCGACCCAGGGGGCTATGGCTACACCTTC,many,TRBJ1-2,TRBV9,TRBD1
CASSLSLGDGYTF,TGTGCCAGCAGTTTATCGTTGGGGGATGGCTACACCTTC,many,TRBJ1-2,TRBV27,NA
CATSRETSDTFSSYEQYF,TGTGCCACCAGCAGAGAGACTAGCGACACGTTCAGCTCCTACGAGCAGTACTTC,many,TRBJ2-7,TRBV15,TRBD2
CASSPLAYNEQFF,TGTGCCAGCAGTCCTCTAGCTTACAATGAGCAGTTCTTC,many,TRBJ2-1,TRBV12-3/TRBV12-4,NA
CASSPRRFTYEQYF,TGTGCCAGCAGCCCCCGGCGGTTCACCTACGAGCAGTACTTC,many,TRBJ2-7,TRBV6-2/TRBV6-3,NA
CASSLYAGGATYEQYF,TGTGCCAGCAGCTTGTATGCTGGCGGGGCCACCTACGAGCAGTACTTC,many,TRBJ2-7,TRBV7-2,NA
CASIDRGFGRETQYF,TGTGCCAGCATCGATAGAGGGTTTGGACGGGAGACCCAGTACTTC,many,TRBJ2-5,TRBV27,NA
CAWGADSSYNEQFF,TGTGCCTGGGGGGCGGATAGCTCCTACAATGAGCAGTTCTTC,many,TRBJ2-1,TRBV30,NA
CASSVGVTGGNTEAFF,TGTGCCAGCAGCGTAGGGGTTACGGGGGGTAACACTGAAGCTTTCTTT,many,TRBJ1-1,TRBV9,NA
CASSLWRTSTDTQYF,TGTGCCAGCAGCTTATGGCGGACAAGCACAGATACGCAGTATTTT,many,TRBJ2-3,TRBV7-2,NA
CSASHRERGSTDTQYF,TGCAGTGCTAGTCACAGGGAAAGAGGTAGCACAGATACGCAGTATTTT,NA,TRBJ2-3,TRBV20-1,NA
CATDGEGYYTF,TGTGCCACCGACGGGGAAGGGTACTACACCTTC,NA,TRBJ1-2,TRBV6-1,NA